These T cell receptor beta chains were read from a single sample in a study of T-cell memory formation after mild COVID-19. From the 5' RACE reads, TCRdb called clonotypes with MiXCR, one entry per CDR3 protein. The table lists some 150,000 distinct CDR3 sequences, 14% of them singletons. The sequenced material came from PBMCs or a T cell subset sorted from them (not recorded which). These receptors were taken from an adult woman who had mild COVID-19 (a few samples of this study predate the infection). Cell type and time point are not known. Each CDR3 is given with its conserved first and last residue.

v_call cdr3_aa
TRBV5-4 CASSLAGTIVNEQYF
TRBV24-1 CATARWGTDNTGELFF
TRBV11-1 CASSFGTSGGTDTQYF
TRBV9 CASSVDVGRNEQFF
TRBV11-2 CASSLGASGTDTQYF
TRBV7-9 CASSGRPGAVYNEQFF
TRBV6-2/TRBV6-3 CASSWDSQSYNEQFF
TRBV30 CAWGVGPITYEQYF
TRBV25-1 CASSESGGAGGSYEQYF
TRBV19 CASSIGGGAYEQYF
TRBV15 CATSSHPGQGNQPQHF
TRBV12-3/TRBV12-4 CASTLGVGETQYF
TRBV7-6 CASSLGGGTSYNEQFF
TRBV6-5 CASSPYGLNTEAFF
TRBV4-1 CASRPGQNYGYTF
TRBV3-1 CASSLTGLAGGRLLSSYNEQFF
TRBV7-9 CASSRRNRDEAFF
TRBV11-2 CASRQRRDRGQETQYF
TRBV6-6 CASSHNTGDTEAFF
TRBV21-1 CASSSRQASLAKNIQYF
TRBV11-1 CASSFRESYEQYF
TRBV27 CASSLGAGGYNEQFF
TRBV4-3 CASSRTGETEAFF
TRBV29-1 CSVGTSGGHDNEQFF
TRBV5-1 CASSLYPGQGATDTQYF
TRBV13 CASSLRGSKNIQYF
TRBV11-3 CASSPTSGRPHEQFF
TRBV7-9 CASTPPILSANTEAFF
TRBV11-2 CASSSQGVEQYF
TRBV5-1 CASSWELAGGVYEQYF
TRBV11-2 CASSSLSGRGHEQYF
TRBV4-1 CASSHLGQGYTF
TRBV5-5 CASSTTGVFNQETQYF
TRBV6-1 CATTTVSSYEQYF
TRBV6-2/TRBV6-3 CASSTSGTEPYEQYF
TRBV29-1 CSGSLHYEQYF
TRBV12-3/TRBV12-4 CASSLLLNTGELFF
TRBV30 CAWSVLLTTTDTQYF
TRBV29-1 CSVLTGGSYGYTF
TRBV6-2/TRBV6-3 CASSYSDDREQFF
TRBV6-4 CASSETGEGNQPQHF
TRBV27 CASSLLVFGLNTEAFF
TRBV6-5 CATGAGGQPQHF
TRBV6-6 CASSYTQTGTDYEQYF